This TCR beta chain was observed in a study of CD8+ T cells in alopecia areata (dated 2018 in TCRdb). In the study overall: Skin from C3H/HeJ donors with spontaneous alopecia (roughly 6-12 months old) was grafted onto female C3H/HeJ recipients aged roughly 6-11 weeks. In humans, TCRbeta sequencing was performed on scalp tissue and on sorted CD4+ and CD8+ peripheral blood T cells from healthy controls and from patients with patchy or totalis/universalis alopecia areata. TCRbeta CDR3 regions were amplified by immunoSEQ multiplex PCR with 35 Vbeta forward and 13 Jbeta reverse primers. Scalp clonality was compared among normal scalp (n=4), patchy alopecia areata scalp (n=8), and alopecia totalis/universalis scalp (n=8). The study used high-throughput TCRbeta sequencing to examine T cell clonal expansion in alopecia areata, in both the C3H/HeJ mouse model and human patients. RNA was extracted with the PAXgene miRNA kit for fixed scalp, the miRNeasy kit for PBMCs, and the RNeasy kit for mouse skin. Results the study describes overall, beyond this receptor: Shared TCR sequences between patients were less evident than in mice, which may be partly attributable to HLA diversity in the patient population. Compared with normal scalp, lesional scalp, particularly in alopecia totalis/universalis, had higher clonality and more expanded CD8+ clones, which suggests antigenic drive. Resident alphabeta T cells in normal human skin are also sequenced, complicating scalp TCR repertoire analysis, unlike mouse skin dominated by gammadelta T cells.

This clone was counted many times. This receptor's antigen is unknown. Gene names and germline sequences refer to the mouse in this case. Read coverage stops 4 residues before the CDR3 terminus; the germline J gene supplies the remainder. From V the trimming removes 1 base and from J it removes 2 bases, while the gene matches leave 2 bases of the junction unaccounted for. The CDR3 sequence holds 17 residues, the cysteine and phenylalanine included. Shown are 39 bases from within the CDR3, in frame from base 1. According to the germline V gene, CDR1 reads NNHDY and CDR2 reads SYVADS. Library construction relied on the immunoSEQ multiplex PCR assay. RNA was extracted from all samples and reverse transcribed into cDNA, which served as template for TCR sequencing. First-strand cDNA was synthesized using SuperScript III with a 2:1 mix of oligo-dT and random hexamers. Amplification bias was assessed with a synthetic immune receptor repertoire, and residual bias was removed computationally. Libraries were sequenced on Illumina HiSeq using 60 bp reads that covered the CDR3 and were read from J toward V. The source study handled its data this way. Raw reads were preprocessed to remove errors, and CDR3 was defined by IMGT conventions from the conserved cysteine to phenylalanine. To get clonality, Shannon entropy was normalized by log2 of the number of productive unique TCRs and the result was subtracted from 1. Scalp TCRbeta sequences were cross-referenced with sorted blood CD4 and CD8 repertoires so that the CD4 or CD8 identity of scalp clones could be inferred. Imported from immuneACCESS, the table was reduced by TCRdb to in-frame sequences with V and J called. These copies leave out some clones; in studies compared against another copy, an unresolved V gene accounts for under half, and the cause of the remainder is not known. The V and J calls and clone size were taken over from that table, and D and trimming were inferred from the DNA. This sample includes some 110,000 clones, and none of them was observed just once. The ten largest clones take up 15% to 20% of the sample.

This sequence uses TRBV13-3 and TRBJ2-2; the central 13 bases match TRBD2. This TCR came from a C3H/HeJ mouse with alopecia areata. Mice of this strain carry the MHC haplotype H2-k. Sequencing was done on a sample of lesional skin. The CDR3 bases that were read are TGTGCCAGCAGTGATCCGGGACTGGGGGGGAACACCGGG. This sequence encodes CASSDPGLGGNTG. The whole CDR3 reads CASSDPGLGGNTGQLYF. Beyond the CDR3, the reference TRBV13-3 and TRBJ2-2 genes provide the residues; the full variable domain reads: EAAVTQSPRSKVAVTGGKVTLSCHQTNNHDYMYWYRQDTGHGLRLIHYSYVADSTEKGDIPDGYKASRPSQENFSLILELASLSQTAVYFCASSDPGLGGNTGQLYFGEGSKLTVL.